Below are 20 T cell receptor beta chains sequenced from a single sample in a study of cytomegalovirus exposure and HLA in healthy donors. Both 60 Vbeta primers and 13 Jbeta primers went into the PCR. TCRdb's table, derived via immunoSEQ multiplex PCR, lists solely in-frame clones and lacks some. The sample carries nearly 200,000 clones, more than 60% recorded once. The specimen sequenced was PBMCs. The source of these receptors is a woman aged 25 to 39 in good health and CMV-seropositive.

The chain links TRBV18 to TRBJ1-4; weak D call: TRBD1 (6 bases). Trimming took off 3 bases at V and 11 bases at J, with 13 bases between the two ends. Germline CDR1 KGHSH, CDR2 LQKENI. This CDR3 is 13 amino acids long. CDR3 amino acids: CASSPQQQGKLFF. In DNA, the CDR3 is TGTGCCAGCTCACCTCAGCAACAGGGCAAACTGTTTTTT.

The chain couples TRBV7-3 to TRBJ2-5; TRBD1 matches 7 bases. The CDR3 contains 15 residues. Germline V gene sequence: CDR1 SGHTA, CDR2 FQGTGA. Trimming removed 3 bases from V and 4 bases from J; junction bases left unmatched: 8. In DNA form, the CDR3 reads TGTGCCAGCAGCTTCACAGGGGTAAGAGGAGAGACCCAGTACTTC. Translation: CASSFTGVRGETQYF.

CDR3 nucleotide sequence: TGTGCCAGCAGCCCGACGACTAACTACAATGAGCAGTTCTTC. Translating gives CASSPTTNYNEQFF. This chain links TRBV28 with TRBJ2-1, with a possible D match to TRBD2 (5 bases). Trimming left V 6 bases short and J 3 bases short, with 12 bases between. The germline V gene encodes CDR1 MDHEN and CDR2 SYDVKM. The length of the CDR3 is 14 residues.

The genes are TRBV5-1 and TRBJ1-1; possible D gene TRBD1, 6 bases. V gave up 4 bases and J gave up 0 bases, with 10 bases separating them. The CDR3 spans 14 residues. The germline gives CDR1 SGHRS, CDR2 YFSETQ. CDR3 coding DNA: TGCGCCAGCAGCACGCGGACAGTGAACACTGAAGCTTTCTTT. It codes for CASSTRTVNTEAFF.

The chain recombines TRBV18 with TRBJ1-4; weak D call: TRBD1 (6 bases). V lost 4 bases and J lost 0, with 12 bases in between. The germline CDR1 and CDR2 sequences are KGHSH and LQKENI. CDR3 length equals 16 residues. CDR3 nucleotides: TGTGCCAGCTCACTTGGACAGCTAGCAACTAATGAAAAACTGTTTTTT. This codes for CASSLGQLATNEKLFF.

The chain joins TRBV4-1 to TRBJ1-1; TRBD1 might be the D (5 bases). Deletions cut 4 bases from V and 3 bases from J, with 18 bases between. Germline V gene data show CDR1 as MGHRA and CDR2 as YSYEKL. CDR3 length equals 16 residues. In DNA, the CDR3 is TGCGCCAGCAGCCGTCTCAGAACAGGTCCGGACACTGAAGCTTTCTTT. Encoded protein: CASSRLRTGPDTEAFF.

The gene calls are TRBV28 and TRBJ1-2, with unresolved D. The CDR3 spans 13 residues. From germline, CDR1 is MDHEN and CDR2 SYDVKM. V was shortened by 7 bases and J by 4 bases, with 13 bases between the two germline ends. CDR3 DNA: TGTGCCAGCACCGCTGAGGGCCCCTATGGCTACACCTTC. It codes for CASTAEGPYGYTF.

This chain links TRBV28 with TRBJ1-2; D perhaps matches TRBD1 (5 bases). The germline gives CDR1 MDHEN, CDR2 SYDVKM. The V and J ends lost 5 bases and 3 bases respectively, with 13 bases between them. CDR3 size: 14 residues. CDR3 sequence reads: CASSTPGGDYGYTF. CDR3 nucleotides: TGTGCCAGCAGTACCCCCGGGGGGGACTATGGCTACACCTTC.

The chain joins TRBV15 to TRBJ2-6; 11 nucleotides agree with TRBD2. Germline CDR1 reads LNHNV; CDR2 reads YYDKDF (reference sequence). J lost 2 bases, V lost 5 bases, and 14 bases had no gene match. The CDR3 has 20 residues. The CDR3 DNA sequence: TGTGCCACCAGCCAACCTGGGGTTGTAGCGGGGGGGCCTGGGGCCAACGTCCTGACTTTC. This codes for CATSQPGVVAGGPGANVLTF.

The rearrangement uses TRBV10-3 and TRBJ1-5, with D possibly matching TRBD1 (6 bases). V lost 6 bases and J lost 5, with 29 bases in between. Per the germline V gene, CDR1 is ENHRY and CDR2 is SYGVKD. The CDR3 is 19 residues long. The CDR3 loop reads CAISRQSSGWGGKDQPQHF. Written as DNA, the CDR3 is TGTGCCATCAGCCGACAGTCTTCAGGTTGGGGGGGCAAGGATCAGCCCCAGCATTTT.

The V and J genes are TRBV7-2 and TRBJ1-2, with D maybe TRBD1 (5 bases). Germline V gives CDR1 SGHTA, CDR2 FQGNSA. The CDR3 runs to 15 residues. V lost 4 bases and J lost 2, with 14 bases in between. The CDR3: CASSSQSGVNYGYTF. CDR3 DNA sequence: TGTGCCAGCAGCTCACAGTCGGGGGTGAACTATGGCTACACCTTC.

The chain recombines TRBV9 with TRBJ1-3; no definite D call. The CDR3 contains 14 residues. CDR1 and CDR2 (germline): SGDLS, YYNGEE. Trimming took off 0 bases at V and 1 base at J, with 5 bases between the two ends. CDR3 nucleotides: TGTGCCAGCAGCGTAGGGACTTCTGGAAACACCATATATTTT. Protein product: CASSVGTSGNTIYF.

The chain combines TRBV19 with TRBJ1-4, with 11 nucleotides matching TRBD1. This CDR3 has 14 amino acids. Germline loops: CDR1 LNHDA, CDR2 SQIVND (reference sequence). V dropped 7 bases and J dropped 7; count of bases not matched to a gene: 5. The CDR3 region has the DNA TGTGCCAGTATCAAGGGACAGGGGGTTGAAAAACTGTTTTTT. It encodes CASIKGQGVEKLFF. Combining the CDR3 with reference TRBV19 and TRBJ1-4 gives the whole variable domain DGGITQSPKYLFRKEGQNVTLSCEQNLNHDAMYWYRQDPGQGLRLIYYSQIVNDFQKGDIAEGYSVSREKKESFPLTVTSAQKNPTAFYLCASIKGQGVEKLFFGSGTQLSVL.

The V and J genes are TRBV5-8 and TRBJ2-1, with TRBD1 as a possible D gene (6 bases). The CDR3 sequence is 15 residues long. Germline values: CDR1 SGHTS, CDR2 YDEGEE. V was pared by 0 bases and J by 9 bases, with 16 bases between. The CDR3 region is CASSLDRVVMGEQFF. DNA of the CDR3: TGTGCCAGCAGCTTGGACAGGGTGGTAATGGGTGAGCAGTTCTTC. The entire variable domain, with the rest obtained from reference TRBV5-8 and TRBJ2-1, is as follows: EAGVTQSPTHLIKTRGQQATLRCSPISGHTSVYWYQQALGLGLQFLLWYDEGEERNRGNFPPRFSGRQFPNYSSELNVNALELEDSALYLCASSLDRVVMGEQFFGPGTRLTVL.

V usage is TRBV2 and J usage is TRBJ1-2, with 10 bases identical to TRBD1. V shed 5 bases, J shed 7 bases, and the junction held 7 bases outside the gene matches. In germline, CDR1 is SNHLY, CDR2 FYNNEI. This CDR3 region has 14 residues. The chain's CDR3 is CASSLDRGSSGYTF. The CDR3 DNA reads as TGTGCCAGCAGTCTGGACAGGGGGTCCTCTGGCTACACCTTC.

The J gene is TRBJ2-7, the V gene TRBV7-2; TRBD2 matches at 10 bases. The CDR3 has 15 amino acids. CDR1 is SGHTA, CDR2 FQGNSA, per germline. After removal of 6 bases from V and 5 bases from J, the junction contained 10 bases not matched to a gene. In DNA form, the CDR3 reads TGTGCCAGCAGGTCAAAAGCGGGAGGGCACCACGAGCAGTACTTC. Its protein is CASRSKAGGHHEQYF. Complete variable domain (other parts from reference TRBV7-2 and TRBJ2-7): GAGVSQSPSNKVTEKGKDVELRCDPISGHTALYWYRQSLGQGLEFLIYFQGNSAPDKSGLPSDRFSAERTGGSVSTLTIQRTQQEDSAVYLCASRSKAGGHHEQYFGPGTRLTVT.

The chain uses TRBV4-3 and TRBJ2-5; TRBD1 matches at 7 bases. The J call is doubtful: the DNA matches TRBJ2-7 better. Germline loops: CDR1 LGHNA, CDR2 YSLEER. The CDR3 contains 15 residues. The CDR3 DNA reads TGCGCCAGCAGCCAGGACATGACAGGGTTGGGCGAGCAGTACTTC. Protein sequence: CASSQDMTGLGEQYF.

The gene calls are TRBV1 and TRBJ2-5; the D call of TRBD2 is as the table states it, not checked on the DNA. TRBV1 is a listed pseudogene. There are 14 residues in the CDR3. The DNA for the CDR3 is TGCACCAGCAGCCAAATGGGACTAAGCGAGACCCAGTACTTC. Its translation is CTSSQMGLSETQYF.

The chain has TRBV18 and TRBJ1-5, with 11 positions matching TRBD1. Trimming cost V 6 bases and J 5 bases; bases outside gene matches: 12. CDR1 is KGHSH and CDR2 is LQKENI in the germline V gene. The CDR3 length is 17 residues. In nucleotides, the CDR3 is TGTGCCAGCTCTTTGACCGTGGACAGGGGGCGCGATCAGCCCCAGCATTTT. Protein sequence: CASSLTVDRGRDQPQHF.

This clone was counted a few times. The chain is built from TRBV7-2 and TRBJ2-7, with 9 bases lining up with TRBD2. Germline V gives CDR1 SGHTA, CDR2 FQGNSA. The CDR3 extends over 15 amino acids. V shed 6 bases and J 2 bases; nucleotides not matched to a gene: 8. The CDR3 here is CASRSVAGVTYEQYF. Here the CDR3 DNA reads TGTGCCAGCAGGTCCGTAGCGGGGGTGACCTACGAGCAGTACTTC.